The following is a TCR beta chain sequence with its context. As yet, its antigen is unknown. Germline lookup yields CDR1 MNHEY and CDR2 SMNVEV (reference sequence). The CDR3 covers 15 residues. With V trimmed by 10 bases and J by 7 bases, 10 bases remained unmatched. The data were obtained in a study of cytomegalovirus exposure and HLA in healthy donors. Findings and limits, study-wide: HLA restriction was apparent for most CMV-associated TCR beta chains in a later analysis.

PCR was performed using 60 Vbeta and 13 Jbeta primers. Using immunoSEQ multiplex PCR, the repertoire was profiled, and TCRdb retains in-frame clones only, with some absent. The table has some 200,000 clones, about four fifths seen once; the top ten hold roughly 1.5%. This receptor was identified in a girl between 10 and 17 years old in good health and CMV-seropositive. The chain couples TRBV27 to TRBJ2-2; 12 positions agree with TRBD1. The sample comprised PBMCs. CDR3 residues: CATQPGQGAGGELFF. In DNA form, the CDR3 reads TGTGCCACCCAACCGGGACAGGGGGCGGGCGGGGAGCTGTTTTTT.